This T cell receptor (beta chain) was captured by sequencing in a study of blood T cells in healthy people across ages (dated by TCRdb to the mid-2010s). Notes on the research overall: In model experiments, template switching captured about one uniquely barcoded TCR beta cDNA molecule for every two T cells. To avoid experimental bias, donors of different ages were distributed randomly across sequencing lanes. The donors were split into four age groups: young (average around 15 years), middle-aged (more than 35), aged (more than 60) and long-lived (about 74). Two additional independent replicas of 1 million unique cDNA reads from the same blood draw were analyzed for two donors (one aged 18 to 29 and one aged 80 or older). Using deep sequencing normalized with unique cDNA molecular identifiers, the study measured how TCR beta repertoire diversity changes with age. Study-wide conclusions, independent of this receptor: As age increased, observed TCR beta diversity per million T cells dropped in a roughly linear way, and a significant reduction was already evident by age 40. Total diversity estimates from one million sequenced T cells were considered lower bounds and underestimates. There was a strong correlation between observed TCR beta diversity and the percentage of naive T cells measured by flow cytometry. Conclusive comparison of naive and antigen-experienced compartments was prevented by the profiling of bulk unsorted PBMCs. Compared with the aged group, the long-lived group had more naive CD4+ T cells, fewer expanded clones and increased TCR diversity, suggesting age selection. The CMV infection status of donors was not known, potentially confounding age-related changes in expanded clonotypes.

V gives up 4 bases and J gives up 3 bases, and the segment between their germline ends measures 29 bases. The CDR3 holds 20 amino acids from the cysteine to the phenylalanine. Only CDR3 DNA is held: 60 bases, read in frame from base 1. The germline V gene yields SGHDT for CDR1 and YYEEEE for CDR2. The library was produced with 5' RACE. Reads for this sample came from an Illumina HiSeq 2500. The second PCR ran for roughly 7 to 11 cycles and used a J-beta primer mix along with a sample-barcoded 5' primer. A unique molecular identifier was introduced onto each TCR beta cDNA molecule by a template-switch 5' adaptor carrying 12 random nucleotides. At least 3 million CDR3-containing paired-end reads were obtained from each sample. First-strand cDNA synthesis was performed from all RNA using the Mint cDNA synthesis kit, with priming by a TRBC-specific oligonucleotide. After uracil-DNA glycosylase treatment, a first 18-cycle PCR used universal primers M1SS and BC2_uni_R on all cDNA. As for the original processing: Each sample was normalized by randomly selecting 1 million high-quality reads, each carrying a distinct molecular identifier. Instead of being binned into consensus sequences, reads with shared molecular identifiers were discarded. MiTCR, set to a Q25 quality threshold and the strictest error-elimination algorithm, was used for CDR3 identification, clonotype clustering and error correction. A nonparametric unseen species model with Euler transformation was used to estimate lower-bound total TCR beta diversity. TCRdb applied fastp at Q25 and MiXCR to the public reads, then kept only in-frame beta chains. When rows share a CDR3 protein, they turn into one entry using the most common DNA and genes. For this entry, the V and J calls and clone size follow TCRdb and not the study's own pipeline. The table for this sample lists about 1,500,000 distinct CDR3 sequences; approximately 28% of them were counted only once. 7.7% of the sample is in the top ten clones.

The donors were 40 or so Caucasian individuals from Russia, aged about 6 to 100 years, who were systemically healthy. Each donor gave about 9.2 milliliters of peripheral blood, drawn into EDTA-treated Vacutainer tubes. PBMCs were isolated by Ficoll-Paque density-gradient centrifugation, with at least 6.5 million obtained per sample. Trizol reagent was used to extract total RNA from PBMCs, with at least 5.5 micrograms per sample. The percentages of naive CD45RAhigh/CD27high T cells were determined by flow cytometry on a PBMC aliquot from every donor. On this clonotype: Its cognate antigen has yet to be identified. Base quality data are lacking; no much larger clone is found one base away.

This clonotype originated in a woman under 40 in good health. The chain joins TRBV5-6 to TRBJ2-1; the D gene is perhaps TRBD1 or TRBD2, each of them matching over 5 bases. Sequenced input: blood. CDR3 region: CASSVAAGSREKGGYNEQFF. The DNA sequence is TGTGCCAGCAGCGTAGCCGCAGGGAGCAGAGAGAAAGGAGGCTACAATGAGCAGTTCTTC.